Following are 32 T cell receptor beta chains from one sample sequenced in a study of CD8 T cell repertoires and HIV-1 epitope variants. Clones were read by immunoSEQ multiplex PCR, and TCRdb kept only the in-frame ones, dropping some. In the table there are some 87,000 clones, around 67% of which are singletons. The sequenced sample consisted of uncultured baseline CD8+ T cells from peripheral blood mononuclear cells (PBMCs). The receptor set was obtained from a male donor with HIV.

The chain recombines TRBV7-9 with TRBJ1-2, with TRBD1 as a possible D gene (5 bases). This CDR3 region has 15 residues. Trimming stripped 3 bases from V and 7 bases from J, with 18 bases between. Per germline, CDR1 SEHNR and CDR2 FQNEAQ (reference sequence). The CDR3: CASSLTGGAGSGYTF. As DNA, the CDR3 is TGTGCCAGCAGCTTGACGGGTGGGGCTGGCTCTGGCTACACCTTC.

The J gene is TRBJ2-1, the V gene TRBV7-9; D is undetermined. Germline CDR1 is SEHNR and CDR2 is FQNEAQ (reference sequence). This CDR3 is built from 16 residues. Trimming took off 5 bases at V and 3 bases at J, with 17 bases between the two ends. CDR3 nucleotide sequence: TGTGCCAGCAGCCACTTCACCGGAGAAATCTACAATGAGCAGTTCTTC. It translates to CASSHFTGEIYNEQFF.

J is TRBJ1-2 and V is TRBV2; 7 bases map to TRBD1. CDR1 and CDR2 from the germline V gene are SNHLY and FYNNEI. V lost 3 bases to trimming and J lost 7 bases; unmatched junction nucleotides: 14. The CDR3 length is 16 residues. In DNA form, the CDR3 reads TGTGCCAGCAGTGATGGTTTGCAGGGGGAAGTGGGTGGCTACACCTTC. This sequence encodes CASSDGLQGEVGGYTF.

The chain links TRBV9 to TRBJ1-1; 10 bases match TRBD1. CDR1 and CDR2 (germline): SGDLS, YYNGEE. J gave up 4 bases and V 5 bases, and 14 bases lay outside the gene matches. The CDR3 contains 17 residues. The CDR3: CASSSPGTGVISTEAFF. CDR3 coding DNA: TGTGCCAGCAGTTCCCCCGGGACAGGGGTGATTTCCACTGAAGCTTTCTTT.

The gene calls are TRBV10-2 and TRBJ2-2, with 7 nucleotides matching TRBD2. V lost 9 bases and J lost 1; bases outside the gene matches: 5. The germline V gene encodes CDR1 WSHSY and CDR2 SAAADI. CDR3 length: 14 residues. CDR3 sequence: CASTGTKNTGELFF. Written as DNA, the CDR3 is TGCGCCAGTACCGGGACTAAGAACACCGGGGAGCTGTTTTTT.

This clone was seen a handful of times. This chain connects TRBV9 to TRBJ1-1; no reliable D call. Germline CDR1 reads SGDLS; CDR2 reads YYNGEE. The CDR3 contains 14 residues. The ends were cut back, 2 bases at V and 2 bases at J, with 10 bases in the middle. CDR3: CASSVSTDNTEAFF. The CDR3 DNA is TGTGCCAGCAGCGTTTCGACGGACAACACTGAAGCTTTCTTT.

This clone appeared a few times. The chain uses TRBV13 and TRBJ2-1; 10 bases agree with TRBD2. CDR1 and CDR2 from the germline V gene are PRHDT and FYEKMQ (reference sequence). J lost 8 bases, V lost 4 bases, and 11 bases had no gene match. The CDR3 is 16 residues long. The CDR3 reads CASSSGVSGGYDEQFF. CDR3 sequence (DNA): TGTGCCAGCAGCTCCGGAGTTAGCGGGGGGTACGATGAGCAGTTCTTC.

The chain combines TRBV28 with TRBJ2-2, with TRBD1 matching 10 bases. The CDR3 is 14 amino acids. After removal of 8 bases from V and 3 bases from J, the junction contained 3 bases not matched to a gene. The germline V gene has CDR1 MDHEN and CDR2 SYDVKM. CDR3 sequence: CASLGQGDTGELFF. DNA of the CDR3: TGTGCCAGCCTCGGACAGGGGGACACCGGGGAGCTGTTTTTT.

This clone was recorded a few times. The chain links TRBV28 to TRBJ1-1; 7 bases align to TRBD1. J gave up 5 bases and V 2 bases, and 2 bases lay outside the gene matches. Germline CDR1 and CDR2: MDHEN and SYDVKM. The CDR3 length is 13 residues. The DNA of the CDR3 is TGTGCCAGCAGTTTAACAGGGGTTACTGAAGCTTTCTTT. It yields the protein CASSLTGVTEAFF.

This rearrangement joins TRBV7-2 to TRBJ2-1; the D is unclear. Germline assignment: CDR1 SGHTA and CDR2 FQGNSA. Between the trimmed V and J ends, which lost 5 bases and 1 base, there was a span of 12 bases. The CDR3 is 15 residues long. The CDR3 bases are TGTGCCAGCAGCATTAATAGTATGTCCTACAATGAGCAGTTCTTC. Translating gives CASSINSMSYNEQFF.

The CDR3 loop is CASSPGTGINYGYTF. As DNA, the CDR3 is TGTGCCAGCAGCCCGGGGACAGGGATAAACTATGGCTACACCTTC. The V and J genes are TRBV7-2 and TRBJ1-2, with 9 positions matching TRBD1. The V and J ends lost 5 bases and 2 bases, in that order; junction bases with no gene match: 6. The CDR3 length is 15 residues. Germline V gene data show CDR1 as SGHTA and CDR2 as FQGNSA.

The CDR3 spells CASSLARRGNSPLHF. The CDR3 nucleotides are TGTGCCAGCAGCTTAGCGAGGAGGGGGAATTCACCCCTCCACTTT. This sequence joins TRBV7-8 and TRBJ1-6, with D perhaps TRBD1 (6 bases). CDR1 and CDR2 from the germline V gene are SGHVS and FQNEAQ. V shed 0 bases and J shed 7 bases, with 10 bases lying between them. The CDR3 covers 15 residues.

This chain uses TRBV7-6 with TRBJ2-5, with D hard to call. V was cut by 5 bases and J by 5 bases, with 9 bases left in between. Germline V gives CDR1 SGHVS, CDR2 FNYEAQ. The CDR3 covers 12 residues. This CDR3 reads CASSGGFETQYF. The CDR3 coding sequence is TGTGCCAGCAGCGGTGGTTTTGAGACCCAGTACTTC.

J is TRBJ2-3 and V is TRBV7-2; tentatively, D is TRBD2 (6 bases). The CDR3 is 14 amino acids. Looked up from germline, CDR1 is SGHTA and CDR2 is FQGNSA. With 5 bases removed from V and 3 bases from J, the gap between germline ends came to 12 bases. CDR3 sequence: CASSPRLVTDTQYF. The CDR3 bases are TGTGCCAGCAGCCCCCGACTAGTAACAGATACGCAGTATTTT.

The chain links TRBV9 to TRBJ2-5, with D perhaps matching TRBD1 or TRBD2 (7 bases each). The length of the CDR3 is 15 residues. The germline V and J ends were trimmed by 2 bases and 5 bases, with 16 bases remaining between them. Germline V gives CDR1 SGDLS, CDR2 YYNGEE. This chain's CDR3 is CASSVQGGARETQYF. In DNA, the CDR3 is TGTGCCAGCAGCGTTCAGGGGGGGGCCAGGGAGACCCAGTACTTC.

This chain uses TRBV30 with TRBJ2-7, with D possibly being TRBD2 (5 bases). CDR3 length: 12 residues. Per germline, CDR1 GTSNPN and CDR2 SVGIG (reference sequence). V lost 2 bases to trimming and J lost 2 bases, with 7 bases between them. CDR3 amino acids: CAWSRLPYEQYF. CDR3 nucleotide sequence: TGTGCCTGGAGTCGACTACCCTACGAGCAGTACTTC.

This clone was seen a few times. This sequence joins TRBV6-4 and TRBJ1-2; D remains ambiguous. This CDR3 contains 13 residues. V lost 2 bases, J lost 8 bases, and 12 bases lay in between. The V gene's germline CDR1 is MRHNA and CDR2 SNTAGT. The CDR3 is CASSDLAGKGYTF. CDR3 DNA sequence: TGTGCCAGCAGTGACCTCGCGGGGAAGGGCTACACCTTC.

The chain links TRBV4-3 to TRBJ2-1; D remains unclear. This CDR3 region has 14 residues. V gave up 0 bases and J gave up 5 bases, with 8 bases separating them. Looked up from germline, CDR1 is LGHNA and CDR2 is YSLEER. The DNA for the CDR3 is TGCGCCAGCAGCCAAGATAATTCTAACAATGAGCAGTTCTTC. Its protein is CASSQDNSNNEQFF.

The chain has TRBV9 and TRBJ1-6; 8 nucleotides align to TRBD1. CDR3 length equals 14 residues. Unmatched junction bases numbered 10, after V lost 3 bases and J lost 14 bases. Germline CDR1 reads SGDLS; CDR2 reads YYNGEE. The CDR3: CASSAGQAVETLHF. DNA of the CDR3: TGTGCCAGCAGCGCGGGACAGGCAGTTGAGACCCTCCACTTT.

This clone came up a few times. The CDR3 protein is CASSDSNEGRVSGYTF. The CDR3 region has the DNA TGTGCCAGCAGTGACTCGAATGAGGGCAGGGTCTCTGGCTACACCTTC. This chain uses TRBV6-4 with TRBJ1-2; D may be TRBD1 (5 bases). V lost 0 bases and J 7 bases, leaving 18 bases between the germline ends. Germline assignment: CDR1 MRHNA and CDR2 SNTAGT. This CDR3 is built from 16 residues.

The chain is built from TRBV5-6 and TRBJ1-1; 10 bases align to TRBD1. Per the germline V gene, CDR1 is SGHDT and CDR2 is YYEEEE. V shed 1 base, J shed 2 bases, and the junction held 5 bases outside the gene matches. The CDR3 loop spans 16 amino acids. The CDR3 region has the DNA TGTGCCAGCAGCTTGTGGGGGACAGGGGATAACACTGAAGCTTTCTTT. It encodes CASSLWGTGDNTEAFF.

The CDR3 loop is CASSLGSNQPQHF. DNA of the CDR3: TGTGCCAGCAGCTTGGGGAGCAATCAGCCCCAGCATTTT. This chain connects TRBV5-6 to TRBJ1-5; unclear D gene. Germline lookup yields CDR1 SGHDT and CDR2 YYEEEE. The V end lost 0 bases, the J end lost 1 base, and 2 bases lay between the germline ends. The CDR3 contains 13 residues.

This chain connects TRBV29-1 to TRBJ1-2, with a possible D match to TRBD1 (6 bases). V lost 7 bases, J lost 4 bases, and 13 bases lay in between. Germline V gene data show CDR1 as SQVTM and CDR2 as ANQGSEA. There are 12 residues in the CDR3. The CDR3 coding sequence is TGCAGCGCACTGGACAGTTTCTATGGCTACACCTTC. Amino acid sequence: CSALDSFYGYTF.

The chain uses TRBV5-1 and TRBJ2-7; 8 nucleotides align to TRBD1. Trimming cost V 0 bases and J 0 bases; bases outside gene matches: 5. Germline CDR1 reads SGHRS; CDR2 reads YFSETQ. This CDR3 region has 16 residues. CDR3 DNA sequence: TGCGCCAGCAGCTTGGAGGCCCAGGGGGCCTCCTACGAGCAGTACTTC. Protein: CASSLEAQGASYEQYF.

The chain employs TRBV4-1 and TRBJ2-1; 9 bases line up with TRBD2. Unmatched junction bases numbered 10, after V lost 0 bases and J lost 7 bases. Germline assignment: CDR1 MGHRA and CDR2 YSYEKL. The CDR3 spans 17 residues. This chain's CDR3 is CASSQDSPSGMMNEQFF. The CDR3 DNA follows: TGCGCCAGCAGCCAAGATTCACCTAGCGGGATGATGAATGAGCAGTTCTTC.

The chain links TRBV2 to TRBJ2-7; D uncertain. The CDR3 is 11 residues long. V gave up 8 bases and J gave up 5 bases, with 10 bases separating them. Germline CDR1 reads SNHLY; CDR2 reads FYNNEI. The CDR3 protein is CASGYWDEQYF. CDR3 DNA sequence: TGTGCCAGCGGTTACTGGGACGAGCAGTACTTC.

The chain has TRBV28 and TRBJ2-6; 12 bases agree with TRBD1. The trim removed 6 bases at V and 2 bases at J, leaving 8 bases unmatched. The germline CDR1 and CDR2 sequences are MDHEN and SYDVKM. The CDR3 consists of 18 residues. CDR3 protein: CASSLLGQGAAGANVLTF. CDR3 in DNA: TGTGCCAGCAGCCTCCTGGGACAGGGGGCGGCTGGGGCCAACGTCCTGACTTTC.

CDR3 amino acids: CASSLAGVNSPLHF. The CDR3 DNA follows: TGTGCCAGCAGTTTGGCAGGGGTTAATTCACCCCTCCACTTT. The chain couples TRBV28 to TRBJ1-6; the D gene is possibly TRBD1 (6 bases). CDR3 length equals 14 residues. Trimming took 3 bases from V and 6 from J, leaving 9 bases between them. Germline V gene sequence: CDR1 MDHEN, CDR2 SYDVKM.

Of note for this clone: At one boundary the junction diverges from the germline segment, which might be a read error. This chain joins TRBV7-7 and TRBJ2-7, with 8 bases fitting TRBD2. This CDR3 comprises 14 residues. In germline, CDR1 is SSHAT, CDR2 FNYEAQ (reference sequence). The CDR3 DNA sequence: TGTGCTAGCAGCAAGGAGCGGGAGTCCTACGAGCAGTACTTC. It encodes CASSKERESYEQYF.

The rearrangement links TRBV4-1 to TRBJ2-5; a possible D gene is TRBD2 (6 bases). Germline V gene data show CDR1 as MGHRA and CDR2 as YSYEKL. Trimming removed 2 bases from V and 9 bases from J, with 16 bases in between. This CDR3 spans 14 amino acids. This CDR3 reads CASSQTGTPSSQYF. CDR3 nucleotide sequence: TGCGCCAGCAGCCAAACCGGGACTCCCTCTTCCCAGTACTTC.

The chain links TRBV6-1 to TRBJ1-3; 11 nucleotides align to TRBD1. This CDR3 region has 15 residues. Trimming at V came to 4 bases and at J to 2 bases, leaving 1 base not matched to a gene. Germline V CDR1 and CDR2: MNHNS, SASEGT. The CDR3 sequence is CASSADRGPGNTIYF. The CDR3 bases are TGTGCCAGCAGTGCGGACAGGGGGCCTGGAAACACCATATATTTT.

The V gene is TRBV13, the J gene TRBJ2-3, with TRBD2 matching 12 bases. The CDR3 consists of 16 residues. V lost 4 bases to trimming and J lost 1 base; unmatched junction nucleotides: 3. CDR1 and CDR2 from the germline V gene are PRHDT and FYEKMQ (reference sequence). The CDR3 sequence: CASSSLAGGGTDTQYF. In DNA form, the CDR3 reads TGTGCCAGCAGCTCTCTAGCGGGGGGGGGCACAGATACGCAGTATTTT.